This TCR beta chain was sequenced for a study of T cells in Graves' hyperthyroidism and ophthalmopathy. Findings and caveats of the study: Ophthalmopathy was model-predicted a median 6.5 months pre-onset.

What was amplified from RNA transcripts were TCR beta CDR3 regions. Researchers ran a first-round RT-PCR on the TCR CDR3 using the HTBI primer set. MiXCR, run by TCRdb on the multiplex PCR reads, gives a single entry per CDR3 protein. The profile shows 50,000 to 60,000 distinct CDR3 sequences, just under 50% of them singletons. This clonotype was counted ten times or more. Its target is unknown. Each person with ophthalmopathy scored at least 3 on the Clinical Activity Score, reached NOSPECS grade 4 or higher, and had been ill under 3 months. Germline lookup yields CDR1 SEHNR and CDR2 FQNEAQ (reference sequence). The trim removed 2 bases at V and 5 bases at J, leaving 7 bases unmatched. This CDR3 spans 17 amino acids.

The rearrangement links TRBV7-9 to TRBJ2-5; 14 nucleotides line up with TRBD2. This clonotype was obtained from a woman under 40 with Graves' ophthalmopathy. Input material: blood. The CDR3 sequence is CASSLRGLAGGGETQYF. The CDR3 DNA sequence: TGTGCCAGCAGCTTACGCGGACTAGCGGGAGGTGGGGAGACCCAGTACTTC.